What follows are 5 T cell receptor beta chains derived from one specimen sequenced in a study of cytomegalovirus exposure and HLA in healthy donors (dated by TCRdb to about 2017). To prepare the library, the immunoSEQ multiplex PCR assay was applied. For the multiplex PCR, a mixture combining 60 forward primers for TCR Vbeta segments and 13 reverse primers for TCR Jbeta segments was used. TCRdb took this table from immuneACCESS and kept in-frame rearrangements with V and J called. Such tables lack part of the clones; where checked against another copy, unresolved V genes explain under half of the gap, and the rest is unexplained. Here the sample has 200,000 to 250,000 clones; more than 75% occur a single time. The ten largest make up 1.3% of the sample. Specimen: PBMCs. The source of these receptors is a human donor in good health.

CDR3 nucleotide sequence: TGTGCCCCCGTTTCAGATACGCAGTATTTT. It yields the protein CAPVSDTQYF. The rearrangement uses TRBV11-3 and TRBJ2-3; no clear D. Looked up from germline, CDR1 is SGHNT and CDR2 is YENEEA. The CDR3 has 10 residues. V lost 11 bases and J 4 bases, leaving 7 bases between the germline ends.

This CDR3 reads CASSYGSGVGELFF. The CDR3 region has the DNA TGTGCCAGCAGTTATGGGTCGGGGGTCGGGGAGCTGTTTTTT. The V gene is TRBV6-5, the J gene TRBJ2-2, with TRBD2 as a possible D gene (6 bases). Germline values: CDR1 MNHEY, CDR2 SVGAGI. Trimming took off 3 bases at V and 7 bases at J, with 12 bases between the two ends. This CDR3 has 14 residues.

CDR3 loop: CASSLSPSANTIYF. Written as DNA, the CDR3 is TGTGCCAGCAGCCTGTCGCCGAGTGCCAACACCATATATTTT. The chain is built from TRBV7-9 and TRBJ1-3; D is undetermined. Germline V CDR1 and CDR2: SEHNR, FQNEAQ (reference sequence). This CDR3 is 14 amino acids long. Between the trimmed V and J ends, which lost 5 bases and 7 bases, there was a span of 15 bases.

The V gene is TRBV5-1, the J gene TRBJ2-5; 9 bases agree with TRBD1. CDR1 SGHRS and CDR2 YFSETQ come from the germline V gene. Germline trimming cut 4 bases from V and 5 bases from J; bases unmatched to any gene: 12. The CDR3 consists of 16 residues. This CDR3 reads CASSPGQGQRGETQYF. The CDR3 DNA is TGCGCCAGCAGCCCGGGACAGGGTCAAAGGGGGGAGACCCAGTACTTC.

In its sample, this clone was seen once. The rearrangement joins TRBV19 to TRBJ1-2; D remains unclear. This CDR3 has 14 amino acids. Trimming took off 0 bases at V and 2 bases at J, with 7 bases between the two ends. CDR1 LNHDA and CDR2 SQIVND come from the germline V gene (reference sequence). CDR3 DNA: TGTGCCAGTAGTATAGATCGACTGAACTATGGCTACACCTTC. Its translation: CASSIDRLNYGYTF.